This entry concerns a single T cell receptor beta chain. What this receptor recognizes is not known. No qualities accompany the bases; no much larger clone lies one base away. The source of the sample is a study of T cell responses to AZD1222 COVID-19 vaccine (dated by TCRdb to the early 2020s). Some background on the complete study: Because spike-specific TCR depth and breadth did not differ between the two schedules, AZD1222 recipients who got a second dose at roughly 4 weeks were pooled with those who got a second dose at roughly 12 weeks. TCR sequencing covered fewer than 250 trial participants: nearly 210 given two doses of AZD1222 and 26 given two doses of MenACWY control vaccine. Enrollment into the trials was organized by age into subgroups of 18-55, 56-69 and 70-plus years, and those subgroups contained approximately 160, 26 and 62 TCR-sequenced participants, respectively.

The paper as a whole reports these results and caveats: A significant rise in spike-specific TCR breadth and depth was observed after two AZD1222 doses relative to day 0 and relative to MenACWY recipients. Epitopes outside the regions mutated in the B.1.351 and B.1.1.7 variants were reportedly recognized by nearly half of the unique spike-specific TCRs. The whole spike protein was spanned by vaccine-associated CD4 TCRs, and dominant responses were seen in regions 160-218 and 743-854. The 56-69-year group was small, and its depth increase did not reach significance, likely because of low power. Because no day 14 peak-response samples were available, the repertoires could be characterized only after the peak T cell response. Participants were mostly white British and included more females than males, and it was suggested by the authors that clonal diversity may have been underestimated. Only six or seven AZD1222 recipients were SARS-CoV-2 seropositive at baseline, limiting conclusions about previously exposed vaccinees.

The CDR3 regions of human TCRbeta chains were subjected to immunosequencing. The authors' analysis ran thus. TCRs in the repertoires were matched against a reference library of SARS-CoV-2-specific TCRs that had been generated with the MIRA antigen-specificity platform. Breadth meant the fraction of unique TCRs that were SARS-CoV-2-associated, whereas depth meant the fraction of total T cells that were SARS-CoV-2-associated. Each spike-specific TCR was assigned to its reactive spike region and to a CD4 or CD8 class using the MIRA data. Log10-transformed breadth and depth values were compared by one-way ANOVA with Sidak's multiple comparisons tests. In its TCRdb copy, this immuneACCESS table keeps in-frame sequences only and misses some clones. Where compared with another copy, unresolved V genes explain less than half of these, and the others have no known cause. V, J and clone size derive from that table, while D and trimming were established from the DNA sequence. This sample has about 120,000 clones in its table, and 90% of those were observed once. The top ten constitute approximately 7.9% of the sample.

The time point label corresponds to: baseline before first vaccination. Samples from vaccinated people were obtained from the UK trials COV001 and COV002, which included a single-blind randomized controlled phase 2/3 trial of AZD1222 (ChAdOx1 nCoV-19) in healthy adults. For TCRbeta chain sequencing, PBMC samples were collected from trial participants at day 0 and at day 28 after the second dose. CDR1 MDHEN and CDR2 SYDVKM were looked up in the germline V gene. Inclusive of the bounding cysteine and phenylalanine, the CDR3 is 13 residues long. Left in the record is the CDR3 DNA by itself, 39 bases read in frame from the first base. V is shortened by 6 bases, J by 7 bases, and the region joining them spans 10 bases.

The receptor's source is an adult in good health. In this chain, TRBV28 is recombined with TRBJ1-6; no D gene call is confident. The sample was peripheral blood, taken on day 0 of AZD1222 vaccination. The DNA sequence reads TGTGCCAGCAGGGACCGGCGGAATTCACCCCTCCACTTT. Translation gives CASRDRRNSPLHF.